The sequence of this TCR beta chain was determined in a study of shared clonotypes between healthy human individuals. In regard to this clone: The antigen is unknown.

It was CD45RO-negative cells, positively selected for CCR7, that made up naive CD8 cells, with terminally differentiated effector memory CD45RA+ cells excluded. Among the donors, all were Caucasian adults who lived in Nashville, Tennessee. General study findings and limits: Generation probabilities of non-shared clonotypes were lower (relative to those shared by all four donors). Exclusively blood specimens were collected; tissue repertoires likely differ. With several donors compared, 4% to 5.5% of naive CD4 clonotypes were shared.

TCRdb's table, derived via immunoSEQ multiplex PCR, lists solely in-frame clones and lacks some. In the table there are some 2.1 million clones, over 85% of which are singletons. The TCR sequence derives from a man younger than 35 in good health. Some clones in this sample may be carry-over from other donors' samples. Sequencing was done on a sample of naive CD8+ T cells from PBMCs.

The CDR3 is CASSLVLAGTGELFF. The DNA for the CDR3 is TGTGCCAGCAGCTTAGTGTTGGCAGGGACCGGGGAGCTGTTTTTT. The chain uses TRBV7-8 and TRBJ2-2, with D possibly TRBD1 on 5 matching bases. The ends were cut back, 1 base at V and 5 bases at J, with 11 bases in the middle. The V gene's germline CDR1 is SGHVS and CDR2 FQNEAQ. The CDR3 sequence is 15 residues long.